A selection of T cell receptor beta chains follows, all from one sample in a study of molecular identifiers for immune sequencing clone quantification. TCRdb recomputed calls from the PCR reads with MiXCR, one row per CDR3 protein. The table shows 400,000 to 600,000 distinct CDR3 sequences, with roughly a fifth occurring only once. The source material was naive CD8+ T cells from blood, with Jurkat cell RNA spiked in. These receptor sequences come from a human donor in good health. Some libraries in this study had Jurkat cell RNA spiked in. The CDR3 runs from the conserved cysteine through the conserved F or W. The order of the fields is D gene, J gene, clone size, V gene, CDR3 DNA, CDR3 protein. D genes are given only for firm matches. Size is stated for part of the rows, as once, few or many counts, or as a class when the clone is expanded.

TRBD1 | TRBJ2-6 | - | TRBV6-5 | TGTGCCAGCGGTTCCATTTGGGGAAGGGACAGCAACTCTGGGGCCAACGTCCTGACTTTC | CASGSIWGRDSNSGANVLTF
- | TRBJ1-1 | many | TRBV28 | TGTGCCAGCAACAGTTACGGGTACACTGAAGCTTTCTTT | CASNSYGYTEAFF
- | TRBJ2-5 | - | TRBV19 | TGTGCCAGTAGTAAAGGACAGACGGAAACTTACCAAGAGACCCAGTACTTC | CASSKGQTETYQETQYF
TRBD1 | TRBJ1-3 | - | TRBV24-1 | TGTGCCACCAGTGAAGGCGGGACAGCAGTTTTCTCTGGAAACACCATATATTTT | CATSEGGTAVFSGNTIYF
TRBD1 | TRBJ1-1 | - | TRBV3-1 | TGTGCCAGCAGCCCTAGACAGGGAGTCGTGCCCAAGAACACTGAAGCTTTCTTT | CASSPRQGVVPKNTEAFF
- | TRBJ2-3 | many | TRBV4-1 | TGTGCCAGCAGCCCGGAGAATACAGATACGCAGTATTTT | CASSPENTDTQYF
TRBD2 | TRBJ2-3 | few | TRBV20-1 | TGCAGTGCTAGCAGGACTAGCGGGAGGATAAATACGCAGTATTTT | CSASRTSGRINTQYF
- | TRBJ2-1 | - | TRBV14 | TGTGCCAGCAGCCGGTCCCCTGGGGGGAACTCCTACAATGAGCAGCTCTTC | CASSRSPGGNSYNEQLF
- | TRBJ1-4 | - | TRBV30 | TGTGCCTGGAGTGTCCGAGGGCCAAATGAAAAACTGTTTTTT | CAWSVRGPNEKLFF
TRBD2 | TRBJ2-7 | many | TRBV30 | TGTGCCTGGACCCTTCTAGCGGGAGGGAGTGGCGAGCAGTACTTC | CAWTLLAGGSGEQYF
- | TRBJ2-7 | few | TRBV20-1 | TGCAGTACCGCCGACCTTGAGCTATTCTCCTACGAGCAGTACTTC | CSTADLELFSYEQYF
- | TRBJ1-1 | many | TRBV6-5 | TGTGCCAGCAGCGAGGGACACCAACACACTGAAGCTTTCTTT | CASSEGHQHTEAFF
TRBD1 | TRBJ2-7 | - | TRBV28 | TGTGCCAGCAGTCTGACGAAAGACAGGGGCTACGAGCAGTACTTC | CASSLTKDRGYEQYF
TRBD2 | TRBJ2-7 | many | TRBV6-5 | TGTGCCAGCAGTCCCGGGGAGGGGTGGGAGCAGTACTTC | CASSPGEGWEQYF
TRBD2 | TRBJ2-7 | - | TRBV4-3 | TGCGCCAGCAGCTTGGGGACTAGCGGGAAGTACGAGCAGTACTTC | CASSLGTSGKYEQYF
TRBD1 | TRBJ2-2 | - | TRBV9 | TGTGCCAGCAGCGTAGAGAACAGGGGTTTATCCGGGGAGCTGTTTTTT | CASSVENRGLSGELFF
- | TRBJ2-7 | - | TRBV27 | TGTGCCAGCAGTTTAGTGGGGGGTAGTGCCGCTTACGAGCAGTACTTC | CASSLVGGSAAYEQYF
- | TRBJ2-2 | many | TRBV7-9 | TGTGCCAGCAGCCGGGTCACCGGGGAGCTGTTTTTT | CASSRVTGELFF
- | TRBJ2-7 | few | TRBV28 | TGTGCCAGCAGACGGAACAGGGATCGGTACGAGCAGTACTTC | CASRRNRDRYEQYF
- | TRBJ2-7 | many | TRBV2 | TGTGCCAGCAGGAGTGGTGACGAGCAGTACTTC | CASRSGDEQYF
- | TRBJ2-7 | many | TRBV20-1 | TGCAGTGCTACTAGCGAGACCTACGAGCAGTACTTC | CSATSETYEQYF
- | TRBJ1-5 | once | TRBV27 | TGTGCCAGCAGTTTATCGGTAAGGCAGCCCCAGCATTTT | CASSLSVRQPQHF
TRBD1 | TRBJ2-7 | many | TRBV4-3 | TGCGCCAGCAGCCAAGTTGCGGGACAGGGGTCAGTGTACGAGCAGTACTTC | CASSQVAGQGSVYEQYF
- | TRBJ1-5 | - | TRBV12-3/TRBV12-4 | TGTACCAGCAGTCCAAAGGTCGTGTGGGGAAATCAGCCCCAGCATTTT | CTSSPKVVWGNQPQHF
TRBD2 | TRBJ2-1 | - | TRBV28 | TGTGCCAGCAGTTTAATAACTAGCGGAGACAGTGAGCAGTTCTTC | CASSLITSGDSEQFF
TRBD1 | TRBJ2-7 | - | TRBV10-3 | TGTGCCATCAGTGTTGACAGGGACTACGAGCAGTACTTC | CAISVDRDYEQYF
TRBD2 | TRBJ2-1 | many | TRBV12-3/TRBV12-4 | TGTGCCAGCAGTCACGGACTAGCCCCAGGGGAGCAGTTCTTC | CASSHGLAPGEQFF
- | TRBJ2-1 | once | TRBV18 | TGTGCCAGCTCACCCCAGGGGAGCGGAGCGACCAATGAGCAGTTCTTC | CASSPQGSGATNEQFF
TRBD2 | TRBJ2-3 | many | TRBV7-2 | TGTGCCAGCAGCTCCTGGACTAGCGGGGGGGCAGATACGCAGTATTTT | CASSSWTSGGADTQYF
- | TRBJ1-5 | - | TRBV4-2 | TGTGCCAGCAGCCAAGTAGGGGACGGTACAGATACGCAGCATTTT | CASSQVGDGTDTQHF
- | TRBJ2-7 | - | TRBV15 | TGTGCCACCAGCAGAGTTACAGGTTCCTACGAGCAGTACTTC | CATSRVTGSYEQYF
TRBD1 | TRBJ1-1 | - | TRBV27 | TGTGCCAGCAGTTTCTACAGGGGGCGTCATACTGAAGCTTTCTTT | CASSFYRGRHTEAFF
- | TRBJ2-3 | many | TRBV20-1 | TGCAGTGCTAGCGGTGCGGAATTGATCGTTGCGGATACGCAGTATTTT | CSASGAELIVADTQYF
- | TRBJ2-5 | few | TRBV11-2 | TGTGCCAGCAGCTTGTTGGAAAAAAATCAAGAGACCCAGTACTTC | CASSLLEKNQETQYF
TRBD1 | TRBJ1-5 | many | TRBV9 | TGTGCCAGCAGTCCGACAGGGTCACGGCAGCCCCAGCATTTT | CASSPTGSRQPQHF
TRBD2 | TRBJ2-5 | - | TRBV6-4 | TGTGCCAGCAGGAAGACTAGCGGGAGGGCCCAGGTCCAGTACTTC | CASRKTSGRAQVQYF
- | TRBJ2-1 | - | TRBV5-3 | TGTGCCGGCAGTCCCGGAGCTCTGAGTCAAATTGAGCAGTTCTTC | CAGSPGALSQIEQFF
- | TRBJ2-6 | few | TRBV6-5 | TGTGCCAGCAGTTACTCAACTTTCGGGGGCCTCTGGGCCAACGTCCTGACTTTC | CASSYSTFGGLWANVLTF
- | TRBJ1-5 | few | TRBV12-5 | TGTGCTAGTGGTTTGTCTCCAGGCAATCAGCCCCAGCATTTT | CASGLSPGNQPQHF
- | TRBJ2-7 | few | TRBV4-3 | TGCGCCAGCAGCCAAGGGTTGGAGGGGGTTTACTACGAGCAGTACTTC | CASSQGLEGVYYEQYF
- | TRBJ1-2 | few | TRBV9 | TGTGCCAGCACCGGATTTCAGGGGTCGAACTATGGCTACACCTTC | CASTGFQGSNYGYTF
- | TRBJ1-5 | - | TRBV19 | TGTGCCAGTAGTACACAGGGAACTCGGCCCCAGCATTTT | CASSTQGTRPQHF
- | TRBJ2-3 | few | TRBV12-3/TRBV12-4 | TGTGCCAGCAGCCCATTACCGCAGTATTTT | CASSPLPQYF
TRBD1 | TRBJ1-2 | - | TRBV2 | TGTGCCAGCAGTCCCGGGACAGGTTCTGGCTACACCTTC | CASSPGTGSGYTF
TRBD2 | TRBJ2-3 | many | TRBV6-5 | TGTGCCAGCAGTTCGACTAGCGGGAGTGATACGCAGTATTTT | CASSSTSGSDTQYF
TRBD1 | TRBJ1-2 | - | TRBV6-2/TRBV6-3 | TGTGCCAGCAGCTGGACAGGAGTAAGTCGCGGCTACACCTTC | CASSWTGVSRGYTF
- | TRBJ2-1 | - | TRBV7-2 | TGTGCCAGCAGCTCGCCAGCGGTCGCCTACAATGAGCAGTTCTTC | CASSSPAVAYNEQFF
- | TRBJ2-1 | few | TRBV24-1 | TGTGCCACCAGTGATTCCGCTGGCCCCGGCCAGTTCTTC | CATSDSAGPGQFF
- | TRBJ1-4 | few | TRBV7-9 | TGTGCCAGCAGCTTGCGCACGGATGATAATGAAAAACTGTTTTTT | CASSLRTDDNEKLFF
- | TRBJ2-7 | - | TRBV20-1 | TGCAGTGCTAGAGATTCGGGACTTGAGTACGAGCAGTACTTC | CSARDSGLEYEQYF
TRBD2 | TRBJ2-1 | - | TRBV6-2/TRBV6-3 | TGTGCCAGCAGTCCCCGCCTAGCGGGATACAATGAGCAGTTCTTC | CASSPRLAGYNEQFF
- | TRBJ1-1 | many | TRBV2 | TGTGCCAGCAGTGAATGGGGAACTGAAGCTTTCTTT | CASSEWGTEAFF
- | TRBJ2-1 | - | TRBV20-1 | TGCAGTGCTCGTACGTTAGCGACCCTTCGAGATGAGCAGTCCTTC | CSARTLATLRDEQSF
- | TRBJ2-2 | few | TRBV6-5 | TGTGCCAGCAGTTATAATCTCGGAACAGGGAGGACCGGGGAGCTGTTTTTT | CASSYNLGTGRTGELFF